This T cell receptor (beta chain) is drawn from a study of regulatory T cells in long-lasting Graves disease (dated by TCRdb to the early 2020s). Background on the whole study: In the newly diagnosed Graves' disease group, patients had been taking antithyroid drugs for less than 3 months. Patients with persistent Graves' disease were compared with patients with newly diagnosed Graves' disease using TCR sequencing and RNA sequencing of peripheral blood. TCR sequencing covered about 13 persistent and some 20 newly diagnosed Graves' disease patients, some 35 samples in total. The study was conducted in China and was registered as a clinical trial.

What the work shows at the level of the full study, not this receptor alone: Lower TCR Shannon entropy and fewer highly expanded clones were observed in persistent Graves' disease patients than in newly diagnosed patients, which suggested clonal expansion. Peripheral blood alone was examined, since thyroid tissue, which constituted the primary lesion, could not be accessed. Persistent patients shared more public clonotypes among themselves (roughly 2,700) than newly diagnosed patients did (approximately 900). The authors acknowledged the small sample size as a limitation that may reduce accuracy. Persistent disease showed preferential use of TRBV28, TRBJ1-2 and TRBJ2-5, whereas newly diagnosed disease favored TRBV20-1 and TRBJ2-1. Sequencing and analysis were restricted to the TCR beta chain.

CDR1 is given as LNHDA and CDR2 as SQIVND, both from the germline V gene (reference sequence). Inclusive of the bounding cysteine and phenylalanine, the CDR3 is 14 residues long. Only CDR3 DNA remains: 42 bases, in frame from the first base. V is pruned by 5 bases and J by 2 bases, leaving 3 bases of the junction without a gene match. Many counts were recorded for this clonotype. It lacks a known antigen. No base-level quality is on record; no much larger clone is a single base apart. In the paper's terms, the time point label means: newly diagnosed GD, antithyroid drugs for less than 3 months. For both TCR sequencing and RNA sequencing, RNA was extracted from PBMCs using TRIzol. Graves' disease was diagnosed according to American Thyroid Association guidelines. The patients came from an endocrinology department in Xi'an, China. Each patient gave approximately 8.8 milliliters of peripheral blood, collected in an EDTA anticoagulant tube. PBMCs were isolated by Ficoll Paque Plus density gradient separation without further T cell sorting. An Agilent 2100 Bioanalyzer and agarose gel were used to check RNA quality, and a NanoDrop 2000 was used to measure RNA concentration.

Libraries came from multiplex PCR. Sequencing instrument: Illumina HiSeq 4000. TCR beta libraries were built with iRepertoire HTBI primers and Arm-PCR amplification of CDR3 regions. Gel purification was performed on PCR products prior to sequencing. The paper's data handling went like this. Gene usage analysis of CDR3 amino acid clonotypes used the approximately 62 TRBV and about 14 TRBJ segments found across samples. COPE and FqMerger were used to merge the filtered high-quality paired reads into contigs. BLAST was used to align contigs to the IMGT TRBV, TRBD and TRBJ reference genes, and CDR3 was defined following IMGT. Any clonotype with a frequency above 0.1% was counted as a highly expanded clone. Shannon entropy was used to measure repertoire diversity, and the Gini coefficient was used to measure V-J evenness. A clonotype was considered public if more than one individual shared it. Through fastp at Q25 and MiXCR, TCRdb rebuilt clones from the public reads, retaining in-frame beta chains. CDR3 protein sequences are deduplicated, and each keeps its most common genes and DNA. The V and J calls come from TCRdb's annotation, not from the publication. The sample includes about 620,000 distinct CDR3 sequences, with roughly 15% observed a single time. Of the sample, about 17% falls within the top ten clones.

The data also belong to a second study, concerning T cells in Graves' hyperthyroidism and ophthalmopathy. The second paper further reports: A patient counted as having stable Graves' hyperthyroidism if no progression to ophthalmopathy occurred over 18 months of follow-up. The hyperthyroidism patients were between 18 and 65 years old and newly diagnosed, with a disease duration of less than 2 months. The study excluded patients with uncontrolled infections, other autoimmune diseases, pregnancy or lactation. Diagnoses were established on the basis of clinical symptoms, serum thyroxine and TRAb, thyroid ultrasound, and orbital computed tomography. For the first round of RT-PCR on the TCR CDR3, the HTBI primer set was used together with the Qiagen OneStep RT-PCR kit. Most expanded thyroid clonotypes (frequency above 0.001) were also found in blood, which suggests that blood repertoires may mirror thyroid immune responses. A 13 V-J signature model separated ophthalmopathy from stable hyperthyroidism, with around 91% sensitivity and approximately 81% specificity in cross-validation and 80%/75% in testing. In validation, the model predicted progression to ophthalmopathy with just under 71% sensitivity and 72.22% specificity, a median of roughly seven months before onset. TCR V-J signatures able to tell the groups apart were searched for in a discovery cohort of 90 to 100 patients, of whom fewer than 45 had Graves' ophthalmopathy and 57 had stable Graves' hyperthyroidism. Prospective prediction of ophthalmopathy was tested in an independent validation cohort of approximately 19 hyperthyroidism patients and some 17 patients who later progressed to ophthalmopathy. For training and testing, the 100 or so patients in the discovery cohort were randomly divided in a 7:3 ratio. The study also compared thyroid tissue and blood T-cell repertoires from several Graves' hyperthyroidism patients. After sampling, hyperthyroidism patients received methimazole starting at 30 mg daily, and ophthalmopathy patients received high-dose intravenous methylprednisolone. A second multiplex PCR round built the libraries, followed by size selection and purification. The libraries were sequenced on an Illumina HiSeq2000 using paired-end 100 bp reads. SOAPnuke was used to process the raw data, removing reads that contained adapters or uncalled bases, had a mean Phred below 15, or lacked an exact match to the constant primer or identifier. High-quality paired reads were merged using COPE v1.2.5, and each unique nucleotide sequence was defined as a clonotype. MiTCR v1.1 was used to align the clonotypes against IMGT TRBV, TRBD and TRBJ reference segments. Only V-J combinations with frequency above 0.0001, covering roughly 99% of repertoires, were analysed. The TCS score was defined as the ratio of F50 (clonal expansion) to E x V (chaos), calculated using BLOSUM62-based TCRdist between CDR3 peptides within each V-J. Welch's t-statistics and random forest reduced around 550 V-J features to 13, which were used in a naive Bayes classifier (R e1071). Sample size was not statistically predetermined, and blinding of investigators to group allocation was not performed. The paper reports TCR Vbeta CDR3 sequencing of some 140 peripheral blood samples: 43 ophthalmopathy, 70 to 85 hyperthyroidism and around 17 progressor patients.

Here the chain combines TRBV19 and TRBJ1-5; the junction holds 7 bases that match TRBD1. This clonotype was obtained from a woman aged 25 to 45 with Graves disease. Donor details come from another sample of the same person, matched by shared clones. Specimen: peripheral blood mononuclear cells (PBMCs), collected at new diagnosis, from a patient treated with antithyroid drugs. The bases read TGTGCCAGTAGTCAAGGACAGGGCAATCAGCCCCAGCATTTT. Protein translation: CASSQGQGNQPQHF.